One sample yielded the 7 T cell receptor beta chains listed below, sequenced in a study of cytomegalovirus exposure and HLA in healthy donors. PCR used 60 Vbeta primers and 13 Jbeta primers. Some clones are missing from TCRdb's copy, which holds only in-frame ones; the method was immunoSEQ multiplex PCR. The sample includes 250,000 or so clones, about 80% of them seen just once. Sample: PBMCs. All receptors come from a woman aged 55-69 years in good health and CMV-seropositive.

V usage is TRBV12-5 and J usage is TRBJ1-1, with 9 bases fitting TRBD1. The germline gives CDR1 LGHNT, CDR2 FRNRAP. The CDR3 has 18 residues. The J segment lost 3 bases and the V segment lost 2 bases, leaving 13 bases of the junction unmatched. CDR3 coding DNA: TGTGCTAGTGGTTTGTTCAATCGGACAGGGGCGTCGTACACTGAAGCTTTCTTT. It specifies CASGLFNRTGASYTEAFF. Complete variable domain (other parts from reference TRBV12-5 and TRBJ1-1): DARVTQTPRHKVTEMGQEVTMRCQPILGHNTVFWYRQTMMQGLELLAYFRNRAPLDDSGMPKDRFSAEMPDATLATLKIQPSEPRDSAVYFCASGLFNRTGASYTEAFFGQGTRLTVV.

This CDR3 reads CAISAQIRGSDTGELFF. CDR3 DNA: TGTGCCATCAGTGCCCAGATAAGGGGTTCGGACACCGGGGAGCTGTTTTTT. This chain uses TRBV10-3 with TRBJ2-2, with TRBD1 as a possible D gene (5 bases). V was clipped by 4 bases and J by 3 bases, with 18 bases between them. The germline CDR1 and CDR2 sequences are ENHRY and SYGVKD. There are 17 residues in the CDR3.

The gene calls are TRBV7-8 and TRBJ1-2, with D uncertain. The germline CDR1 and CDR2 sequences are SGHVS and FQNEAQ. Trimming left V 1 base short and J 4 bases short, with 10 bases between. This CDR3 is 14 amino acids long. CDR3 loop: CASSLGAWSYGYTF. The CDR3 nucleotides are TGTGCCAGCAGCTTAGGAGCATGGAGCTATGGCTACACCTTC.

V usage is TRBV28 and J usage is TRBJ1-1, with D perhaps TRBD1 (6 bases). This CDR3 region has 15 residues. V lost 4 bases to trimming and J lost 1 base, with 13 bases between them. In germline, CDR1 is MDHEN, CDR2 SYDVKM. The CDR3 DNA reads TGTGCCAGCAGTTATGGGGGCGGGGGGAACACTGAAGCTTTCTTT. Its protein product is CASSYGGGGNTEAFF. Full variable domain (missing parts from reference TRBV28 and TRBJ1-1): DVKVTQSSRYLVKRTGEKVFLECVQDMDHENMFWYRQDPGLGLRLIYFSYDVKMKEKGDIPEGYSVSREKKERFSLILESASTNQTSMYLCASSYGGGGNTEAFFGQGTRLTVV.

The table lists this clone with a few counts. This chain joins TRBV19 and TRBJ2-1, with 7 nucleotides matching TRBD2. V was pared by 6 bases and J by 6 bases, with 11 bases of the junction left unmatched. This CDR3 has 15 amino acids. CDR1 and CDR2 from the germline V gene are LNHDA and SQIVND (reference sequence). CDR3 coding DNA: TGTGCCAGTAGGGCTAGCGGCAATCTAATCAATGAGCAGTTCTTC. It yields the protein CASRASGNLINEQFF.

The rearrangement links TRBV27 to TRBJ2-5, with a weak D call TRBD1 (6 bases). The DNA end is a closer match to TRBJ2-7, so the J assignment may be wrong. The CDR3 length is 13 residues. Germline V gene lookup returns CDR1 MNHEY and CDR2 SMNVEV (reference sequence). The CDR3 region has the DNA TGTGCCAGCAAAGGGGGATCGCCCTACGAGCAGTACTTC. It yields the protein CASKGGSPYEQYF.

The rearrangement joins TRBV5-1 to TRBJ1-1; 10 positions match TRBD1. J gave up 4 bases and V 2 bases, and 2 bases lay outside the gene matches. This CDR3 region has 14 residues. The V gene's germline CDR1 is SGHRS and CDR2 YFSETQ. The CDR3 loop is CASSLGTGATEAFF. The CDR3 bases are TGCGCCAGCAGCTTAGGGACAGGGGCCACTGAAGCTTTCTTT.